This T cell receptor beta chain was recovered during a study of control samples from healthy donors and cancer patients. The V gene end was trimmed by 5 bases and the J gene end by 6 bases; junction bases not matched to a gene: 9. CDR1 and CDR2 from the germline V gene are MDHEN and SYDVKM. CDR3 length: 15 residues. Libraries were prepared by immunoSEQ multiplex PCR; TCRdb keeps only in-frame clonotypes and omits some of them. The profile shows 100,000 to 150,000 clones, 90% of them singletons. This chain links TRBV28 with TRBJ1-5; TRBD1 aligns across 8 bases. The specimen was blood. This receptor was taken from a man between 18 and 29 years old in good health. The DNA of the CDR3 is TGTGCCAGCAGTCCCCTGCCAGGGGGCGGTCAGCCCCAGCATTTT. This codes for CASSPLPGGGQPQHF.